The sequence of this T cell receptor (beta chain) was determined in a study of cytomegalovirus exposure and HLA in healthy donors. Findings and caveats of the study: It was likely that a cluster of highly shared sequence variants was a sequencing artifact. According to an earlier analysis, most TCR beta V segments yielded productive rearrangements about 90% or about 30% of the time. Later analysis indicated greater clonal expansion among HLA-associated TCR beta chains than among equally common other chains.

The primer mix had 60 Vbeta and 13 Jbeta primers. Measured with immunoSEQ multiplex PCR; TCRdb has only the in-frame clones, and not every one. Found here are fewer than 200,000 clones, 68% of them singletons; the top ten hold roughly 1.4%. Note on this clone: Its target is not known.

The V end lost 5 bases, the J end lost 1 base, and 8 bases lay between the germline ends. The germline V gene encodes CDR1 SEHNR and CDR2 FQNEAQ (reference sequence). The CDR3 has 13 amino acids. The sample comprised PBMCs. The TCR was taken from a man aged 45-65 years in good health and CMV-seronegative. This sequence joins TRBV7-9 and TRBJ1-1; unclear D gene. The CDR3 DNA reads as TGTGCCAGCAGCAAAGACTGGAACACTGAAGCTTTCTTT. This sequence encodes CASSKDWNTEAFF.